The clone carrying this T cell receptor beta chain appeared a few times. Its cognate antigen is unknown. The data belong to a study of T cell responses to AZD1222 COVID-19 vaccine. The assay was immunoSEQ multiplex PCR, and TCRdb's table has in-frame clones only and misses some. The repertoire holds 95,000 to 100,000 clones, with around 84% as singletons. CDR1 is SGHNT and CDR2 is YENEEA in the germline V gene. V lost 6 bases to trimming and J lost 1 base; unmatched junction nucleotides: 6. This CDR3 comprises 15 residues. Findings and caveats of the study: Just five to seven AZD1222 recipients tested seropositive at baseline. Most donors were white British and more were female, and clonal diversity was possibly underestimated.

The clonotype was recovered from an adult in good health. The V gene is TRBV11-3, the J gene TRBJ2-5, with 9 bases aligning to TRBD2. The sequencing here drew on peripheral blood, taken on day 0 of AZD1222 vaccination. The CDR3 here is CASSPGTSSQETQYF. The CDR3 nucleotides are TGTGCCAGCAGTCCCGGGACTAGCAGCCAAGAGACCCAGTACTTC.